The next 13 T cell receptor beta chains were all read from a single sample in a study of monozygotic twins with inflammatory bowel disease. TCRdb reprocessed the 5' RACE reads and stores each CDR3 protein as one record, lacking DNA. This listing includes around 380,000 distinct CDR3 sequences. The sequenced sample was blood. Every receptor here comes from a human donor with ulcerative colitis or Crohn's disease, or a healthy co-twin of an affected twin (not recorded which).

The chain combines TRBV30 with TRBJ1-1. Germline lookup yields CDR1 GTSNPN and CDR2 SVGIG (reference sequence). This CDR3 spans 14 amino acids. The CDR3 loop reads CAWAKQSMNTEAFF. Together with reference TRBV30 and TRBJ1-1, the CDR3 gives the full variable domain: SQTIHQWPATLVQPVGSPLSLECTVEGTSNPNLYWYRQAAGRGLQLLFYSVGIGQISSEVPQNLSASRPQDRQFILSSKKLLLSDSGFYLCAWAKQSMNTEAFFGQGTRLTVV.

The chain has TRBV4-1 and TRBJ1-5; as DNA is missing, the TRBD1 call by TCRdb cannot be tested. The CDR3 has 16 amino acids. CDR1 is MGHRA and CDR2 is YSYEKL in the germline V gene. The CDR3 is CASSGVGGGLPKPQHF.

The chain combines TRBV18 with TRBJ1-2; there is no DNA to check the TCRdb D call of TRBD1. Germline V CDR1 and CDR2: KGHSH, LQKENI. The CDR3 is 15 amino acids. CDR3: CASSREGTGAVGYTF.

This chain joins TRBV27 and TRBJ2-1; the TCRdb call, TRBD2, lacks DNA for checking. Germline loops: CDR1 MNHEY, CDR2 SMNVEV (reference sequence). The CDR3 covers 12 residues. CDR3 amino acids: CASSSSASGKFF.

The J gene is TRBJ2-2, the V gene TRBV5-5; without DNA, the TCRdb call of TRBD1 cannot be checked. The length of the CDR3 is 17 residues. In germline, CDR1 is SGHKS, CDR2 YYEKEE (reference sequence). The CDR3 sequence: CASSLLQGAPNTGELFF. Together with reference TRBV5-5 and TRBJ2-2, the CDR3 gives the full variable domain: DAGVTQSPTHLIKTRGQQVTLRCSPISGHKSVSWYQQVLGQGPQFIFQYYEKEERGRGNFPDRFSARQFPNYSSELNVNALLLGDSALYLCASSLLQGAPNTGELFFGEGSRLTVL.

J is TRBJ2-1 and V is TRBV15; TCRdb gives TRBD1 as the D gene, but with no DNA this cannot be confirmed. In germline, CDR1 is LNHNV, CDR2 YYDKDF (reference sequence). This CDR3 is built from 16 residues. CDR3: CATSSPVGSAQNEQFF.

The rearrangement uses TRBV7-9 and TRBJ2-5. CDR1 is SEHNR, CDR2 FQNEAQ, per germline (reference sequence). The CDR3 runs to 13 residues. The CDR3 loop is CASRGKYQETQYF.

The chain joins TRBV29-1 to TRBJ1-2. CDR1 is SQVTM, CDR2 ANQGSEA, per germline. This CDR3 comprises 13 residues. The CDR3 region is CSVDGTRNYGYTF.

The chain couples TRBV28 to TRBJ2-1. Germline-derived CDR1 and CDR2 are MDHEN and SYDVKM. The CDR3 is 12 amino acids. This CDR3 reads CASSPRLNEQFF.

The J gene is TRBJ2-1, the V gene TRBV11-2; TCRdb proposes TRBD1, but this gene call is untestable without DNA. There are 14 residues in the CDR3. Germline V CDR1 and CDR2: SGHAT, FQNNGV. CDR3 residues: CATRRQVGYNEQFF.

V and J are TRBV12-3 or TRBV12-4 and TRBJ2-3; lacking DNA, the TRBD2 call made by TCRdb goes unchecked. This CDR3 has 13 amino acids. The CDR3: CASSFSAGNTQYF.

The genes are TRBV5-1 and TRBJ1-5. This CDR3 has 14 amino acids. CDR1 is SGHRS and CDR2 is YFSETQ in the germline V gene. CDR3: CAISPFTVIQPHHF.

This chain joins TRBV20-1 and TRBJ1-5. The CDR3 contains 13 residues. From germline, CDR1 is DFQATT and CDR2 SNEGSKA (reference sequence). This CDR3 reads CSARMENEAPQHF.